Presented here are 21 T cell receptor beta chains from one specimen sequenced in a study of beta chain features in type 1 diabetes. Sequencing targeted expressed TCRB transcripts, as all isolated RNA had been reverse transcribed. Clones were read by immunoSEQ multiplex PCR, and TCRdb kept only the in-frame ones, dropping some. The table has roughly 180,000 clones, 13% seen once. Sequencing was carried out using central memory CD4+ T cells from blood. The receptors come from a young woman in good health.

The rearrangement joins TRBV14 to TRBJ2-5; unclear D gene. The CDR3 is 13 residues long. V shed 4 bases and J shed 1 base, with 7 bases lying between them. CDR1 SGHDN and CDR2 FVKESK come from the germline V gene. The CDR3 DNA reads TGTGCCAGCAGCCCGACTCCCCAAGAGACCCAGTACTTC. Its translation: CASSPTPQETQYF.

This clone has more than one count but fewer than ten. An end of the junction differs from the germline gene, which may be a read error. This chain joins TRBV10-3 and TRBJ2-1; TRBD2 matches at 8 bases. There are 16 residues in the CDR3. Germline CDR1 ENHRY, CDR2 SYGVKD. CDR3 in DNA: TGTGCCAGCAGTCCCCGGGGGAGCGGGAGTATCTATGAGCAGTTCTTC. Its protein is CASSPRGSGSIYEQFF.

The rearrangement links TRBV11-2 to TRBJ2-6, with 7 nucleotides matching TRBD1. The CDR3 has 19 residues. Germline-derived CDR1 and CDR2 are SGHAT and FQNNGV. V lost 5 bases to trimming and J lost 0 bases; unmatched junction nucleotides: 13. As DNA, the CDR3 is TGTGCCAGCAGCGGCCGGGACAGCCTACCGATCTCTGGGGCCAACGTCCTGACTTTC. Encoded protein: CASSGRDSLPISGANVLTF.

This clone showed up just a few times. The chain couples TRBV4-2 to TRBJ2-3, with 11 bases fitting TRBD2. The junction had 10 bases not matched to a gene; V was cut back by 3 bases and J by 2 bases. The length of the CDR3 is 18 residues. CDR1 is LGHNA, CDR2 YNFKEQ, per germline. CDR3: CASSQATGLAAYTDTQYF. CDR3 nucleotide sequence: TGTGCCAGCAGCCAGGCCACGGGACTAGCGGCTTACACAGATACGCAGTATTTT.

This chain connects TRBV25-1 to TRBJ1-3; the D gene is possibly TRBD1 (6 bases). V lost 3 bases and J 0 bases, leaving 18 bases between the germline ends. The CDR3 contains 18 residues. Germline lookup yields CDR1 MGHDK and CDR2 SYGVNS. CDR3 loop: CASSEGAQARHSGNTIYF. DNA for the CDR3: TGTGCCAGCAGTGAGGGGGCACAGGCCAGACACTCTGGAAACACCATATATTTT.

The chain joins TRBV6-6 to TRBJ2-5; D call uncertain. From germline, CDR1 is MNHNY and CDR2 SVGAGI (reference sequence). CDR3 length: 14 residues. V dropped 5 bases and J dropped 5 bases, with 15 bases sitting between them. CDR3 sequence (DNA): TGTGCCAGCAGTCCCCAAGGAGAGCTTGAGACCCAGTACTTC. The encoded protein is CASSPQGELETQYF.

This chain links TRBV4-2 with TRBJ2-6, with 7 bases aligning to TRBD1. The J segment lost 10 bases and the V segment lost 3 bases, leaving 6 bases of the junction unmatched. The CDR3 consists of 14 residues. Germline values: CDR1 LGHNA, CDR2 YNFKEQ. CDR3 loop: CASSHFGTVNVLTF. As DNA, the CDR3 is TGTGCCAGCAGCCATTTCGGGACAGTAAACGTCCTGACTTTC.

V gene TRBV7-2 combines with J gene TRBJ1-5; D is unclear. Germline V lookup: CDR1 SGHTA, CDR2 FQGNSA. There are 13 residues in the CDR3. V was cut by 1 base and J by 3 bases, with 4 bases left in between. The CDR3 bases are TGTGCCAGCAGCTTAGAGCACAATCAGCCCCAGCATTTT. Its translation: CASSLEHNQPQHF. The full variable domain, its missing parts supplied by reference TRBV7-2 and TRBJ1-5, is GAGVSQSPSNKVTEKGKDVELRCDPISGHTALYWYRQSLGQGLEFLIYFQGNSAPDKSGLPSDRFSAERTGGSVSTLTIQRTQQEDSAVYLCASSLEHNQPQHFGDGTRLSIL.

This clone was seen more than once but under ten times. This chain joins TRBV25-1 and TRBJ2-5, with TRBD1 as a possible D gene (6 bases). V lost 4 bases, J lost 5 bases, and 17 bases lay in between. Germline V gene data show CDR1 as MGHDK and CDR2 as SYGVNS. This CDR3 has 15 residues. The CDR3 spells CASSVGGRSSETQYF. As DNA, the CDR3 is TGTGCCAGCAGTGTAGGGGGACGGTCGAGCGAGACCCAGTACTTC.

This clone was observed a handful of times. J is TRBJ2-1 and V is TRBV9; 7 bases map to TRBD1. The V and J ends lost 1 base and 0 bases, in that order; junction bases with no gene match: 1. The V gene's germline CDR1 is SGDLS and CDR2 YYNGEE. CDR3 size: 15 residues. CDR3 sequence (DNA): TGTGCCAGCAGCGTAAGGGACAGCTCCTACAATGAGCAGTTCTTC. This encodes CASSVRDSSYNEQFF.

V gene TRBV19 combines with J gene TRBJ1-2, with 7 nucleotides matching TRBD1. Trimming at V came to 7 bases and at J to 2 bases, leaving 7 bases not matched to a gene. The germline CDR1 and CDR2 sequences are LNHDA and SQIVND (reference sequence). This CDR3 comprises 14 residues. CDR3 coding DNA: TGTGCCAGTACTCCGGACAGGTCGAACTATGGCTACACCTTC. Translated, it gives CASTPDRSNYGYTF. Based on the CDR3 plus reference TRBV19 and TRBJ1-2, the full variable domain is DGGITQSPKYLFRKEGQNVTLSCEQNLNHDAMYWYRQDPGQGLRLIYYSQIVNDFQKGDIAEGYSVSREKKESFPLTVTSAQKNPTAFYLCASTPDRSNYGYTFGSGTRLTVV.

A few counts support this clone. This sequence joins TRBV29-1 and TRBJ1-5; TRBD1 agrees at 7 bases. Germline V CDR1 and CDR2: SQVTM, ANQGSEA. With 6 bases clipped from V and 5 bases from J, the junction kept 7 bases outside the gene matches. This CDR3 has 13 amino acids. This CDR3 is CSVRITGDQPQHF. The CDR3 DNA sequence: TGCAGCGTGAGAATCACAGGGGATCAGCCCCAGCATTTT.

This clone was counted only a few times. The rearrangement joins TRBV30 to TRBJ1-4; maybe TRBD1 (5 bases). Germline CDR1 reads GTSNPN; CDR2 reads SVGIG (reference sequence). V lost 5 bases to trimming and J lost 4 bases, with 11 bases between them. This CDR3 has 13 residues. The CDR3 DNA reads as TGTGCCTGGGGAACAGGCTATAATGAAAAACTGTTTTTT. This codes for CAWGTGYNEKLFF.

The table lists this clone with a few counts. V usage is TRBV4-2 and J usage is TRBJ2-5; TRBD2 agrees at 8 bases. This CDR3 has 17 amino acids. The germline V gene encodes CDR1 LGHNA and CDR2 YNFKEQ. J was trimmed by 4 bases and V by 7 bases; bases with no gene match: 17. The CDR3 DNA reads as TGTGCCAGCAATCTCGTTGCCGGGAGGGCCGGGGGAGAGACCCAGTACTTC. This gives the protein CASNLVAGRAGGETQYF.

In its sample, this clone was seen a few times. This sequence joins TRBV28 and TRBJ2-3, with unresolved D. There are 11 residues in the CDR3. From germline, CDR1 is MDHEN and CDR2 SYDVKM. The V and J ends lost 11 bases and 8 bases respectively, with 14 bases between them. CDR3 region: CASRYRGTQYF. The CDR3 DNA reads TGTGCCTCTCGGTACCGCGGTACGCAGTATTTT.

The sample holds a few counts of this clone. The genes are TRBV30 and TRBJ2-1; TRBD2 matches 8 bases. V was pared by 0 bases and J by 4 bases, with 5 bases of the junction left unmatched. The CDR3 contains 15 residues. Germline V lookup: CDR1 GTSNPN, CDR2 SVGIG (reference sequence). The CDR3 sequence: CAWSVGAGAYNEQFF. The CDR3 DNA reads TGTGCCTGGAGTGTCGGAGCGGGGGCTTACAATGAGCAGTTCTTC.

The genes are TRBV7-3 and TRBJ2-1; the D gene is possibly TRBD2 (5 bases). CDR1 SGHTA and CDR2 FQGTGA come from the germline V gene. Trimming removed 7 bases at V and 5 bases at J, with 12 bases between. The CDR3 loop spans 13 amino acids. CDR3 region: CASTLSGHNEQFF. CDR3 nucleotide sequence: TGTGCCAGCACCCTGAGCGGCCACAATGAGCAGTTCTTC. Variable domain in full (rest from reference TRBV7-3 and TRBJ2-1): GAGVSQTPSNKVTEKGKYVELRCDPISGHTALYWYRQSLGQGPEFLIYFQGTGAADDSGLPNDRFFAVRPEGSVSTLKIQRTERGDSAVYLCASTLSGHNEQFFGPGTRLTVL.

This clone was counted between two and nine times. CDR3: CAWSVKGAGGYTF. CDR3 bases: TGTGCCTGGAGTGTAAAGGGGGCAGGAGGCTACACCTTC. The rearrangement links TRBV30 to TRBJ1-2, with 7 positions matching TRBD1. The ends lost 0 bases at V and 8 bases at J; junction bases unmatched: 6. Germline V gives CDR1 GTSNPN, CDR2 SVGIG (reference sequence). This CDR3 has 13 residues.

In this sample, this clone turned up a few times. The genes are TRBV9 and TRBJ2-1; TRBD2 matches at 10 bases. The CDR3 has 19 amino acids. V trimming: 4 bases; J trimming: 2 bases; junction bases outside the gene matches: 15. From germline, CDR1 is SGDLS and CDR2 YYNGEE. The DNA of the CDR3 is TGTGCCAGCAGCCCCCAGTGGCTAGCGGGAGAATCGGCCTACAATGAGCAGTTCTTC. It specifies CASSPQWLAGESAYNEQFF.

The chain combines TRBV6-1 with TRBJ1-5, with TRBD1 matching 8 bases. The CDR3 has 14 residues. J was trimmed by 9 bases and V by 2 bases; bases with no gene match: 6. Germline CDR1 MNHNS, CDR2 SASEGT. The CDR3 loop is CASSEQGQGWPQHF. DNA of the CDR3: TGTGCCAGCAGTGAACAAGGACAGGGTTGGCCCCAGCATTTT.

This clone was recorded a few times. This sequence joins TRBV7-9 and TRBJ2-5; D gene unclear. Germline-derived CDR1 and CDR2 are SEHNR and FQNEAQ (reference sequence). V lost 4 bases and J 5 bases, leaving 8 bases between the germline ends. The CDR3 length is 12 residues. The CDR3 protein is CASSSQAETQYF. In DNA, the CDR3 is TGTGCCAGCAGCTCGCAGGCGGAGACCCAGTACTTC.